This is a list of T cell receptor beta chains from one sample in a study of regulatory and conventional T cells in breast cancer. TCRdb itself ran the PCR reads through MiXCR, one entry per CDR3 protein. This sample has about 10,000 distinct CDR3 sequences, with approximately 35% found just once. Sequenced: conventional T cells from blood. These receptors were obtained from a male donor in good health. CDR3s include the opening cysteine and the closing phenylalanine or tryptophan. D genes are given only for firm matches. Some rows have no size entry. The others give once, few or many, or a class for an expanded clone.

NA	TRBV10-3	TRBJ2-3	13	TRBD1	CAINSYATGAQYF	TGTGCCATCAACAGTTACGCCACAGGGGCGCAGTATTTT
NA	TRBV12-3/TRBV12-4	TRBJ1-3	15	NA	CASRSIAGSGNTIYF	TGTGCCAGCAGATCGATCGCGGGTTCTGGAAACACCATATATTTT
NA	TRBV19	TRBJ1-3	15	NA	CASSWSTPSGNTIYF	TGTGCCAGTAGCTGGTCAACCCCTTCTGGAAACACCATATATTTT
large	TRBV6-5	TRBJ1-1	15	NA	CASGDRIPSNTEAFF	TGTGCCAGCGGAGACCGTATTCCATCGAACACTGAAGCTTTCTTT
NA	TRBV6-5	TRBJ2-3	15	NA	CASRGLASFTDTQYF	TGTGCCAGCAGGGGGTTAGCCAGCTTCACAGATACGCAGTATTTT
NA	TRBV10-3	TRBJ2-3	15	TRBD1	CAISGGTGRADTQYF	TGTGCCATCAGTGGAGGGACAGGAAGGGCAGATACGCAGTATTTT
once	TRBV7-2	TRBJ2-6	16	NA	CASSFAGSSGANVLTF	TGTGCCAGCAGCTTTGCCGGGTCCTCTGGGGCCAACGTCCTGACTTTC
NA	TRBV6-2/TRBV6-3	TRBJ1-2	14	NA	CASSRAAGPYGYTF	TGTGCCAGCTCCCGTGCCGCGGGGCCCTATGGCTACACCTTC
few	TRBV4-3	TRBJ2-3	13	NA	CASSRADTDTQYF	TGCGCCAGCAGCCGGGCGGACACAGATACGCAGTATTTT
few	TRBV7-6	TRBJ2-1	15	TRBD2	CASSQSGGLYNEQFF	TGTGCCAGCAGCCAAAGCGGGGGGCTTTACAATGAGCAGTTCTTC
NA	TRBV7-9	TRBJ1-5	14	NA	CASSLPRANQPQHF	TGTGCCAGCAGCTTACCGAGGGCAAATCAGCCCCAGCATTTT
few	TRBV5-1	TRBJ2-1	13	NA	CASTRGGGDEQFF	TGCGCCAGCACCCGGGGAGGGGGCGATGAGCAGTTCTTC
NA	TRBV18	TRBJ2-7	15	TRBD1	CASSLTGTGGSEQYF	TGTGCCAGCTCCTTGACCGGGACAGGGGGCAGCGAGCAGTACTTC
few	TRBV4-3	TRBJ2-7	13	TRBD2	CASSQDMGGEQYF	TGCGCCAGCAGCCAAGATATGGGGGGGGAGCAGTACTTC
NA	TRBV7-2	TRBJ2-3	18	TRBD2	CASSLFSPLAASGDTQYF	TGTGCCAGCAGCTTATTTTCGCCACTAGCGGCTAGTGGGGATACGCAGTATTTT
NA	TRBV5-1	TRBJ2-3	15	NA	CASSLGRPSTDTQYF	TGCGCCAGCAGCTTGGGACGCCCCAGCACAGATACGCAGTATTTT
few	TRBV3-1	TRBJ1-4	13	NA	CASSLGGTEKLFF	TGTGCCAGCAGCCTCGGGGGCACTGAAAAACTGTTTTTT
medium-sized	TRBV2	TRBJ1-2	14	TRBD1	CASRAGGAGYGYTF	TGTGCCAGCAGGGCAGGGGGCGCGGGCTATGGCTACACCTTC
NA	TRBV4-3	TRBJ1-1	14	NA	CTNSLTGLNTEAFF	TGCACCAACAGCCTCACAGGACTGAACACTGAAGCTTTCTTT
few	TRBV7-2	TRBJ1-2	12	NA	CASSLRVEGYTF	TGTGCCAGCAGCTTAAGGGTCGAGGGCTACACCTTC
NA	TRBV6-6	TRBJ2-1	14	TRBD1	CASSYARGPVEQFF	TGTGCCAGCAGTTACGCCAGGGGGCCAGTTGAGCAGTTCTTC
medium-sized	TRBV24-1	TRBJ2-2	15	NA	CATSGSTVGRGELFF	TGTGCCACCTCAGGGTCCACAGTAGGCCGCGGGGAGCTGTTTTTT
NA	TRBV7-9	TRBJ1-5	14	NA	CASSRVSDNQPQHF	TGTGCCAGCTCGAGGGTTTCGGACAATCAGCCCCAGCATTTT
NA	TRBV6-1	TRBJ1-4	14	NA	CASKLGRVNEKLFF	TGTGCCAGCAAGCTGGGACGGGTTAATGAAAAACTGTTTTTT
few	TRBV12-3/TRBV12-4	TRBJ2-7	15	TRBD1	CASSLRDRGPYEQYF	TGTGCCAGCAGTTTAAGGGACAGGGGGCCCTACGAGCAGTACTTC
few	TRBV20-1	TRBJ1-1	12	NA	CSANTGYTEAFF	TGCAGTGCAAACACAGGGTATACTGAAGCTTTCTTT
large	TRBV7-2	TRBJ1-4	14	TRBD1	CASSLRRTGEKLFF	TGTGCCAGCAGCTTAAGGAGGACAGGGGAAAAACTGTTTTTT
NA	TRBV7-9	TRBJ1-2	15	NA	CASSLPYLGGYGYTF	TGTGCCAGCAGCTTACCCTACTTGGGGGGGTATGGCTACACCTTC
NA	TRBV12-3/TRBV12-4	TRBJ1-1	11	NA	CASSSFTEAFF	TGTGCCAGCAGCTCCTTCACTGAAGCTTTCTTT
NA	TRBV7-2	TRBJ1-1	14	NA	CASSLHSKNTEAFF	TGTGCCAGCAGCTTACACAGTAAGAACACTGAAGCTTTCTTT
NA	TRBV12-3/TRBV12-4	TRBJ1-5	14	NA	CASSLRQYNQPQHF	TGTGCCAGCAGTTTGCGCCAGTACAATCAGCCCCAGCATTTT
NA	TRBV18	TRBJ1-2	13	TRBD1	CASSLDRVYGYTF	TGTGCCAGCTCTCTCGACAGGGTCTATGGCTACACCTTC
NA	TRBV7-2	TRBJ2-5	14	TRBD2	CASSSRGLAGTQYF	TGTGCCAGCAGTTCCCGTGGACTAGCCGGGACCCAGTACTTC
medium-sized	TRBV7-2	TRBJ1-3	16	NA	CASSLVVTGGGNTIYF	TGTGCCAGCAGCTTAGTGGTAACGGGGGGCGGAAACACCATATATTTT